The 18 T cell receptor beta chains in this list originate from one sample, sequenced in a study of T-cell memory formation after mild COVID-19. TCRdb passed the 5' RACE reads through MiXCR, listing each CDR3 protein once. Among about 350,000 distinct CDR3 sequences listed, roughly 13% were seen once. The sequencing sample was made of PBMCs or a T cell subset sorted from them (not recorded which). The receptor set was obtained from a man aged 18 to 30 who had mild COVID-19 (a few samples of this study predate the infection). Cell type and time point are not known.

The table lists this clonotype with a few counts. This sequence joins TRBV4-1 and TRBJ2-3; maybe TRBD1 (5 bases). Trimming cost V 0 bases and J 1 base, with 8 bases left between them. The CDR3 covers 15 residues. Per the germline V gene, CDR1 is MGHRA and CDR2 is YSYEKL. The CDR3 spells CASSQEGRGTDTQYF. DNA for the CDR3: TGCGCCAGCAGCCAAGAGGGGCGCGGCACAGATACGCAGTATTTT.

This clonotype was seen at least ten times. The gene calls are TRBV7-2 and TRBJ2-2; D is unclear. CDR3 length: 14 amino acids. The germline V and J ends were trimmed by 1 base and 1 base, with 4 bases remaining between them. CDR1 is SGHTA and CDR2 is FQGNSA in the germline V gene. In nucleotides, the CDR3 is TGTGCCAGCAGCTTAGGCGGGAACACCGGGGAGCTGTTTTTT. Protein sequence: CASSLGGNTGELFF.

V and J are TRBV5-1 and TRBJ2-5; D is unclear. Trimming removed 4 bases at V and 1 base at J, with 17 bases between. CDR1 is SGHRS and CDR2 is YFSETQ in the germline V gene. CDR3 length equals 16 residues. For the CDR3, the DNA is TGCGCCAGCAGCCGAGTCCCAGGATCAATCCAAGAGACCCAGTACTTC. Amino acids: CASSRVPGSIQETQYF.

The V gene is TRBV10-3, the J gene TRBJ1-5; D is undetermined. There are 13 residues in the CDR3. Trimming took off 10 bases at V and 1 base at J, with 11 bases between the two ends. Germline CDR1 and CDR2: ENHRY and SYGVKD. The CDR3 reads CASSGPSNQPQHF. The CDR3 DNA sequence: TGTGCCAGTTCCGGGCCGAGCAATCAGCCCCAGCATTTT.

V and J are TRBV2 and TRBJ2-7, with a possible D match to TRBD2 (5 bases). The V gene lost 5 bases and the J gene lost 2 bases, with 16 bases spanning the gap. Germline CDR1 is SNHLY and CDR2 is FYNNEI. The CDR3 loop spans 15 amino acids. The CDR3 DNA sequence: TGTGCCAGCAGTCCATCCGGACTGGCCCCCTACGAGCAGTACGTC. It codes for CASSPSGLAPYEQYV.

The J gene is TRBJ2-3, the V gene TRBV27; the D is unclear. The CDR3 length is 13 residues. CDR1 is MNHEY and CDR2 is SMNVEV in the germline V gene (reference sequence). Trimming took off 0 bases at V and 5 bases at J, with 6 bases between the two ends. CDR3 loop: CASSLSRGDTQYF. The CDR3 DNA sequence: TGTGCCAGCAGTTTATCGAGAGGAGATACGCAGTATTTT.

The CDR3 region is CASSEAGPWAGELFF. CDR3 bases: TGTGCCAGCAGCGAGGCCGGACCGTGGGCCGGGGAGCTGTTTTTT. The rearrangement joins TRBV2 to TRBJ2-2; D not resolved. The germline V gene encodes CDR1 SNHLY and CDR2 FYNNEI. The CDR3 extends over 15 amino acids. V lost 6 bases to trimming and J lost 6 bases, with 17 bases between them. The variable domain in full, completed from reference TRBV2 and TRBJ2-2, reads EPEVTQTPSHQVTQMGQEVILRCVPISNHLYFYWYRQILGQKVEFLVSFYNNEISEKSEIFDDQFSVERPDGSNFTLKIRSTKLEDSAMYFCASSEAGPWAGELFFGEGSRLTVL.

This clonotype has only a few counts. The DNA for the CDR3 is TGCGCCAGCAGCCAAGGGCCTCTTGGACAGGGAGTTGGTGCAGATACGCAGTATTTT. Translating gives CASSQGPLGQGVGADTQYF. V usage is TRBV4-3 and J usage is TRBJ2-3; TRBD1 agrees at 8 bases. Germline CDR1 is LGHNA and CDR2 is YSLEER. The CDR3 is 19 amino acids. The J segment lost 4 bases and the V segment lost 1 base, leaving 16 bases of the junction unmatched.

This clonotype was detected ten times or more. The rearrangement uses TRBV7-3 and TRBJ2-1; TRBD2 matches 10 bases. This CDR3 comprises 15 residues. Germline values: CDR1 SGHTA, CDR2 FQGTGA. J was trimmed by 4 bases and V by 3 bases; bases with no gene match: 3. DNA of the CDR3: TGTGCCAGCAGCTTGGGGACTAGCGATTACAATGAGCAGTTCTTC. Translating gives CASSLGTSDYNEQFF.

In its sample, this clonotype was seen a few times. The CDR3 sequence: CASSPWTGSSSTDTQYF. CDR3 in DNA: TGTGCCAGCAGTCCGTGGACCGGCTCTTCCTCCACAGATACGCAGTATTTT. The chain recombines TRBV27 with TRBJ2-3; D is uncertain. The CDR3 has 17 amino acids. V lost 5 bases and J 2 bases, leaving 20 bases between the germline ends. Germline V gives CDR1 MNHEY, CDR2 SMNVEV (reference sequence).

The chain links TRBV7-8 to TRBJ2-7, with 10 bases that match TRBD2. The CDR3 extends over 15 amino acids. Per the germline V gene, CDR1 is SGHVS and CDR2 is FQNEAQ. Trimming took 3 bases from V and 3 from J; bases not matched to a gene: 5. The CDR3 loop is CASSLSPSGGYEQYF. DNA for the CDR3: TGTGCCAGCAGCTTGTCCCCTAGCGGGGGCTACGAGCAGTACTTC.

This clonotype was recorded many times. This chain uses TRBV5-1 with TRBJ2-1; TRBD1 matches at 7 bases. Per germline, CDR1 SGHRS and CDR2 YFSETQ. V lost 0 bases, J lost 4 bases, and 1 base stayed unmatched. The CDR3 is 14 amino acids. CDR3 DNA sequence: TGCGCCAGCAGCTTGGGACAGGGATACAATGAGCAGTTCTTC. Its translation: CASSLGQGYNEQFF.

This clonotype showed up just a few times. The CDR3 here is CSAIWTNTGELFF. The DNA for the CDR3 is TGCAGTGCTATATGGACGAACACCGGGGAGCTGTTTTTT. This chain connects TRBV20-1 to TRBJ2-2, with D unresolved. Trimming cost V 4 bases and J 0 bases, with 6 bases left between them. This CDR3 comprises 13 residues. CDR1 and CDR2 from the germline V gene are DFQATT and SNEGSKA (reference sequence).

Only a few counts were recorded for this clonotype. The gene calls are TRBV29-1 and TRBJ2-3; a weak D match, TRBD2 (6 bases). Germline CDR1 and CDR2: SQVTM and ANQGSEA. V was pared by 1 base and J by 0 bases, with 11 bases between. This CDR3 spans 15 amino acids. For the CDR3, the DNA is TGCAGCGTTGAAGTACGCGGGACTAGCACAGATACGCAGTATTTT. It is translated as CSVEVRGTSTDTQYF.

The chain combines TRBV2 with TRBJ2-3; maybe TRBD2 (6 bases). This CDR3 has 14 amino acids. Germline loops: CDR1 SNHLY, CDR2 FYNNEI. V lost 8 bases and J 3 bases, leaving 15 bases between the germline ends. The CDR3: CASRAGGVTDTQYF. The DNA of the CDR3 is TGTGCCAGCCGGGCCGGAGGGGTTACAGATACGCAGTATTTT.

In this sample, this clonotype turned up a few times. The chain is built from TRBV2 and TRBJ2-7; D possibly matches TRBD1 or TRBD2 (5 bases each). The CDR3 is 14 residues long. CDR1 and CDR2 from the germline V gene are SNHLY and FYNNEI. V shed 6 bases and J shed 4 bases, with 16 bases lying between them. The DNA of the CDR3 is TGTGCCAGCAGGGGGGTGCGTATCGTTTACGAGCAGTACTTC. Translated: CASRGVRIVYEQYF.

This clonotype was recorded once. The gene calls are TRBV5-1 and TRBJ2-2, with D uncertain. Trimming removed 0 bases from V and 4 bases from J, with 7 bases in between. The CDR3 runs 14 residues. CDR1 SGHRS and CDR2 YFSETQ come from the germline V gene. CDR3 sequence: CASSLDPSTGELFF. For the CDR3, the DNA is TGCGCCAGCAGCTTGGACCCGAGCACCGGGGAGCTGTTTTTT.

The chain uses TRBV7-2 and TRBJ1-1; the D is unclear. The CDR3 sequence is 16 residues long. V was shortened by 8 bases and J by 0 bases, with 19 bases between the two germline ends. The germline V gene encodes CDR1 SGHTA and CDR2 FQGNSA. The CDR3 DNA reads TGTGCCAGCGTGGCGAGATTGACGGATTTGAACACTGAAGCTTTCTTT. Protein sequence: CASVARLTDLNTEAFF.